The T cell receptor (beta chain) described here comes from a study of T cells after posttransplantation cyclophosphamide (dated by TCRdb to the mid-2010s). In terms of the full investigation: Using TRB sequencing, the study followed how the T cell repertoire reconstituted after myeloablative bone marrow transplantation in which posttransplantation cyclophosphamide served as GVHD prophylaxis. Because TRA and TRB clonality correlated tightly in 9 samples, later TCR analyses were limited to TRB. TRB sequencing was performed on blood from all 35 or so PTCy patients with 1-year posttransplant specimens. Public TRB sequences were checked against a database of over 3,000 sequences associated with responses to pathogens, tumor antigens, self-antigens and alloantigens. In 3 patients, TRB sequencing was also performed on up to about 3 more blood samples taken 2 to 5.2 years after transplant, and in several patients, pretransplant blood was also TRB-sequenced. Antigen receptor sequencing was done on samples from roughly 35 PTCy-treated patients and from approximately 17 related bone marrow donors of those patients. Findings and caveats that apply to the study as a whole: Donor-recipient similarity was low at 1-2 months but increased during the first year, and donor CD8+ memory clones often dominated later blood repertoires. The TRB repertoires of T cells infiltrating skin or the GI tract showed only limited overlap with the TRB repertoires found in blood. Across roughly 49 patients, TRB clonality was highly associated with recipient CMV seropositivity and CMV reactivation, and diversity in PTCy patients was similar to diversity in CNI/methotrexate controls.

TRB sequencing used genomic DNA with the immunoSEQ assay at survey resolution or the hsTCRB kit. The paper's processing steps were these. Initial read processing used immunoSEQ software, and repertoire analyses used the LymphoSeq R package. Clonality was computed as 1 minus normalized Shannon entropy, and a Gini coefficient was also calculated for each TRB dataset. To infer phenotypes in unsorted samples, TRB sequences from sorted subsets of the recipient or donor were mapped onto unsorted samples from the same recipient. TCRdb's version of the immuneACCESS table is confined to in-frame rearrangements and falls short of the full clone set. An unresolved V gene accounts for under half of the shortfall where checked; the remainder is of unknown origin. That table furnishes V, J and clone size, whereas the DNA furnished D and trimming. The table for this sample lists fewer than 55,000 clones; 94% of them were counted only once. The ten most abundant clones make up about 3.1% of the sample.

On the day of marrow donation, related bone marrow donors gave peripheral blood samples. Peripheral blood and bone marrow mononuclear cells were isolated by Ficoll-Hypaque density centrifugation and cryopreserved. Concerning this clone itself: What antigen it recognizes has not been identified. No base-level quality is on record; no much larger clone is a single base apart.

Source material: PBMCs. The origin of this receptor is a woman aged 25 to 39 in good health and a related stem cell transplant donor.

The CDR3 region reads CASSLAGSNIQYF. The sequenced DNA is TGCGCCAGCAGCTTGGCAGGTTCCAACATTCAGTACTTC. This chain joins TRBV5-1 to TRBJ2-4; confidence is insufficient to name the D gene. V loses 0 bases of germline sequence and J loses 7 bases, and the interval between the two ends is 8 bases. The CDR3 goes from the cysteine to the phenylalanine over 13 residues. Solely the CDR3 DNA is kept, with 39 bases framed from the first base. Taken from the germline V gene, the CDR1 and CDR2 loops are SGHRS and YFSETQ.